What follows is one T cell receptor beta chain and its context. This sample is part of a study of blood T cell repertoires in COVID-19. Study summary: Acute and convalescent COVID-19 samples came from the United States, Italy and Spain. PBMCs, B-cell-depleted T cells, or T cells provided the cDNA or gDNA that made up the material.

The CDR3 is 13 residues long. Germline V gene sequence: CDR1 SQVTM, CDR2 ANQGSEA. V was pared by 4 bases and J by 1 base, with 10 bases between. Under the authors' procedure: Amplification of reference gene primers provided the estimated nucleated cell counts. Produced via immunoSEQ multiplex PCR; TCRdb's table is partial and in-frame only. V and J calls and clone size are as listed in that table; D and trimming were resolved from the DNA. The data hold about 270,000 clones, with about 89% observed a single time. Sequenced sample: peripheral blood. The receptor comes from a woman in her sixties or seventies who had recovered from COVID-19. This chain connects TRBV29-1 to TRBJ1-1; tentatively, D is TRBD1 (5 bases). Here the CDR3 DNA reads TGCAGCGTTGGCTTACAGGCGAACACTGAAGCTTTCTTT. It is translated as CSVGLQANTEAFF.